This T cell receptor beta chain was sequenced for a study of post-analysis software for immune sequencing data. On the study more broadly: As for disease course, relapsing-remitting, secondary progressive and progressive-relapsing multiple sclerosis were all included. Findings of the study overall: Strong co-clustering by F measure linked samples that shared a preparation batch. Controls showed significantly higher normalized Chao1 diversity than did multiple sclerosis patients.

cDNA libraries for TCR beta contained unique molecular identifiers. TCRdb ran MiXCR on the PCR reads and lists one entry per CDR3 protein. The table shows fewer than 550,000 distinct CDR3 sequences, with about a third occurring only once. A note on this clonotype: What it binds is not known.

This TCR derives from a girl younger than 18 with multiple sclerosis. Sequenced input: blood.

This CDR3 reads CASSPGDQPQHF. The CDR3 DNA is TGTGCCAGCAGCCCAGGGGATCAGCCCCAGCATTTT. The chain combines TRBV12-3 or TRBV12-4 with TRBJ1-5; D possibly corresponds to TRBD1 (6 bases). The CDR3 is 12 residues long. Trimming cost V 6 bases and J 5 bases, with 8 bases left between them.